This record looks at one TCR beta chain sequence and its context. Libraries were prepared by immunoSEQ multiplex PCR; TCRdb keeps only in-frame clonotypes and omits some of them. Seen here are hundreds of thousands of clones, 80% to 90% observed once, and the top ten hold 0.8% to 0.9%. This specimen comes from a study of blood T cell repertoires in COVID-19. Per germline, CDR1 MRHNA and CDR2 SNTAGT. The CDR3 length is 16 residues. The V and J ends lost 5 bases and 0 bases respectively, with 13 bases between them. This chain connects TRBV6-4 to TRBJ2-2; tentative D call: TRBD1 (6 bases). Sequenced: peripheral blood. This receptor was identified in a man aged 18 to 29 with COVID-19, enrolled during active disease. The CDR3 sequence: CASSQQGLSNTGELFF. The CDR3 DNA sequence: TGTGCCAGCAGTCAACAGGGCCTATCGAACACCGGGGAGCTGTTTTTT.